Listed below are T cell receptor beta chains from one sample, sequenced in a study of Ad26.COV2.S vaccination and SARS-CoV-2 variants. The method was immunoSEQ multiplex PCR; TCRdb's version includes in-frame clones alone and lacks a portion of them. This table holds over 200,000 clones, 88% found once. The sample here was peripheral blood, taken in a trial of Ad26.COV2.S vaccine versus placebo. The receptor source for this set is a person aged 18-60 years who received the Ad26.COV2.S COVID-19 vaccine or a placebo. Both conserved end residues are part of each CDR3. D genes are given only for firm matches. Rows may omit the clone size; those that give it use once, few, many or a size class.

cdr3_length j_call clone_size d_call v_call cdr3_nt cdr3_aa
14 TRBJ2-3 . . TRBV21-1 TGTGCCAGCAGCAAATCGAGGGGCACAGATACGCAGTATTTT CASSKSRGTDTQYF
16 TRBJ2-5 once TRBD1 TRBV28 TGTGCCAGCAGTTTACAGGTTCAGGGGGAGCGGGAGACCCAGTACTTC CASSLQVQGERETQYF
13 TRBJ2-5 . TRBD2 TRBV4-3 TGCGCCAGCAGCCAAAGCGGGGGGGAGACCCAGTACTTC CASSQSGGETQYF
17 TRBJ2-6 . . TRBV19 TGTGCCAGTAGTTCCCTAAGACCTGGGGCTGGGGCCAACGTCCTGACTTTC CASSSLRPGAGANVLTF
14 TRBJ1-1 . TRBD1 TRBV6-5 TGTGCCAGCAGTTCCGTGACAGGGAGGGCTGAAGCTTTCTTT CASSSVTGRAEAFF
17 TRBJ2-5 . TRBD2 TRBV5-1 TGCGCCAGCAGCTTGGCCTCGGGTAGCGGGAGTCGAGAGACCCAGTACTTC CASSLASGSGSRETQYF
14 TRBJ1-6 . . TRBV7-2 TGTGCCAGCAGCCACAGCTCCTATAATTCACCCCTCCACTTT CASSHSSYNSPLHF
13 TRBJ1-5 . . TRBV10-3 TGTGCCATCAGTGAGGACCGATTGCAGCCCCAGCATTTT CAISEDRLQPQHF
18 TRBJ1-4 . . TRBV28 TGTGCCAGCAGTTTATGGGACACCAGGGGAGCAACTAATGAAAAACTGTTTTTT CASSLWDTRGATNEKLFF
14 TRBJ1-2 . TRBD1 TRBV5-5 TGTGCCAGCAGCCTTTGGGACAGGGGCTATGGCTACACCTTC CASSLWDRGYGYTF
13 TRBJ2-3 . . TRBV7-9 TGTGCCAGCAGCTTTGGGGCGGATGATACGCAGTATTTT CASSFGADDTQYF
15 TRBJ2-7 . TRBD1 TRBV16 TGTGCCAGCAGCCACTTACGGACAGGGCTCTACGAGCAGTACTTC CASSHLRTGLYEQYF
12 TRBJ2-1 . . TRBV9 TGTGCCAGCAGCGTAGTAGGGGGGCTGCAGTTCTTC CASSVVGGLQFF
15 TRBJ1-2 . . TRBV19 TGTGCCAGTAGTATATCGGGCAGAGCTAACTATGGCTACACCTTC CASSISGRANYGYTF
14 TRBJ1-2 . TRBD1 TRBV6-5 TGTGCCAGCAGCCAAAGGACAGGGCTAGATGGCTACACCTTC CASSQRTGLDGYTF
17 TRBJ2-7 . TRBD2 TRBV4-1 TGCGCCAGCAGCCAAGATTGGGAGACTAGCGGGTTCCACGAGCAGTACTTC CASSQDWETSGFHEQYF
16 TRBJ2-4 . . TRBV4-3 TGCGCCAGCAGCCAAGATCGGGCAGGGGCCAAAAACATTCAGTACTTC CASSQDRAGAKNIQYF
16 TRBJ2-5 . TRBD2 TRBV27 TGTGCCAGCAGTTTTGGGAGCGGGAGAGGTCAAGAGACCCAGTACTTC CASSFGSGRGQETQYF
18 TRBJ2-5 . TRBD1 TRBV5-8 TGTGCCAGCAGCTGGGCCCAGGTTTGGACAGGGGGACGGGAGACCCAGTACTTC CASSWAQVWTGGRETQYF
14 TRBJ2-3 . . TRBV11-2 TGTGCCAGCAGCCCATATCTAGGCGAAGATACGCAGTATTTT CASSPYLGEDTQYF
15 TRBJ2-7 . . TRBV5-6 TGTGCCAGCAGCTTGCCAGGACTAAACCCCTACGAGCAGTACTTC CASSLPGLNPYEQYF
14 TRBJ2-7 . . TRBV4-3 TGCGCCAGCAGCCAAGTGACTAGAGCCCACGAGCAGTACTTC CASSQVTRAHEQYF
16 TRBJ2-3 . TRBD2 TRBV5-1 TGCGCCAGCAGCTTGGAGCTAGCGGGAGTTGCAGATACGCAGTATTTT CASSLELAGVADTQYF
13 TRBJ2-1 . . TRBV30 TGTGCCTGGGTCCCAGGCCGGAACAATGAGCAGTTCTTC CAWVPGRNNEQFF
19 TRBJ2-6 . TRBD1 TRBV15 TGTGCCACCAGCAGAGGGATGTGGGACAGGGGCTCTGGGGCCAACGTCCTGACTTTC CATSRGMWDRGSGANVLTF
13 TRBJ1-5 . . TRBV12-3/TRBV12-4 TGTGCCAGCAGTTTTACGGGGAGTCAGCCCCAGCATTTT CASSFTGSQPQHF
13 TRBJ2-5 once . TRBV2 TGTGCCAGCAGTGGGGGCCTGGGGGAGACCCAGTACTTC CASSGGLGETQYF
13 TRBJ1-5 . . TRBV19 TGTGCCAGTAGTCTCCCGCCCAATCAGCCCCAGCATTTT CASSLPPNQPQHF
16 TRBJ2-2 . . TRBV5-1 TGCGCCAGCAGCTTGGTGGCAAGCGCGAACACCGGGGAGCTGTTTTTT CASSLVASANTGELFF
12 TRBJ2-2 . . TRBV18 TGTGCCAGCTCACCTACCCGCGGGGAGCTGTTTTTT CASSPTRGELFF
14 TRBJ2-3 . . TRBV5-1 TGCGCCAGCAGCTTACAATGGGGCACAGATACGCAGTATTTT CASSLQWGTDTQYF
16 TRBJ2-3 . . TRBV30 TGTGCCTGGAGTGTTATGCCTCCCGGAATAGGAGATACGCAGTATTTT CAWSVMPPGIGDTQYF
16 TRBJ2-7 . TRBD1 TRBV5-1 TGCGCCAGCAGCTTGGCCGGACAGGGGTTAGCCTACGAGCAGTACTTC CASSLAGQGLAYEQYF
14 TRBJ2-1 . TRBD2 TRBV28 TGTGCCAGCAGTTTATGGACTAGCGCAGGTGAGCAGTTCTTC CASSLWTSAGEQFF
14 TRBJ2-5 . TRBD1 TRBV15 TGTGCCACCAGCGGATGGACAGGGGGGGAGACCCAGTACTTC CATSGWTGGETQYF
14 TRBJ1-2 . . TRBV20-1 TGCAGTGCTAGTGTTGTCCGCGCGGGCTATGGCTACACCTTC CSASVVRAGYGYTF
14 TRBJ1-4 . TRBD1 TRBV2 TGTGCCAGCACCGACAGGCAGGGGGGGGAAAAACTGTTTTTT CASTDRQGGEKLFF
10 TRBJ2-3 . . TRBV5-3 TGTGCCAGGAAGGAAGATACGCAGTATTTT CARKEDTQYF
17 TRBJ2-3 . TRBD2 TRBV9 TGTGCCAGCAGCGTAGATCTAGCGGGGAAAAGCACAGATACGCAGTATTTT CASSVDLAGKSTDTQYF
18 TRBJ1-1 . TRBD1 TRBV5-1 TGCGCCAGCAGCTTGGAGGTTCGGACAGGGGGCATGAACACTGAAGCTTTCTTT CASSLEVRTGGMNTEAFF
13 TRBJ2-1 . . TRBV25-1 TGTGCCAGCAGTGTCTTTCTCAAGGGTGAGCAGTTCTTC CASSVFLKGEQFF
17 TRBJ2-1 . TRBD2 TRBV25-1 TGTGCCAGCAGTGAATTTGGCAGCGGGAGCTCCTACAATGAGCAGTTCTTC CASSEFGSGSSYNEQFF
14 TRBJ2-7 . TRBD2 TRBV7-2 TGTGCCAGCACTCTCCCCGCTAGCGGGAGTGGGCAGTACTTC CASTLPASGSGQYF
15 TRBJ2-3 . TRBD2 TRBV5-6 TGTGCCAGCAGCTTGGAGGGACTAGTCACAGATACGCAGTATTTT CASSLEGLVTDTQYF
12 TRBJ2-3 . . TRBV7-9 TGTGCCAGCAGCCGAAGGGGTGATACGCAGTATTTT CASSRRGDTQYF